The present entry profiles one T cell receptor beta chain with its context. The source of the sample is a study of blood T cell repertoires in COVID-19. For the study at large: T cells, B-cell-depleted T cells, or PBMCs provided the cDNA or gDNA that served as material.

Methods used by the authors: Counts of nucleated cells, estimated from reference gene primer amplification, were obtained. The assay was immunoSEQ multiplex PCR, and TCRdb's table has in-frame clones only and misses some. V and J calls and clone size come straight from that table; D and trimming were deduced from the DNA. Here the sample spans nearly 250,000 clones, about 84% being singletons. Material for sequencing was peripheral blood. The clonotype comes from a woman of 80 years or more with COVID-19, enrolled during active disease.

CDR3 in DNA: TGTGCCAGCAGTTACCATCAGGGGGGCTCCTACGAGCAGTACTTC. It yields the protein CASSYHQGGSYEQYF. V usage is TRBV6-5 and J usage is TRBJ2-7; the D gene is possibly TRBD1 (7 bases). V lost 2 bases to trimming and J lost 0 bases, with 11 bases between them. CDR1 MNHEY and CDR2 SVGAGI come from the germline V gene. The CDR3 has 15 residues.